This TCR beta chain was profiled in a study of T-cell memory formation after mild COVID-19. Across the study: TCR clusters mostly belonged to single donors. Regarding the study as a whole: Memory sampled before infection contained some responding clones, suggesting cross-reactive memory joined. Clones that got smaller from day 15 to 85 had even CD4/CD8, while clones growing later tipped toward CD4+. Chiefly within CM and EM were the contracting CD4+ clones; CD8+ ones were within EMRA.

This CDR3 is built from 15 residues. V was pared by 2 bases and J by 6 bases, with 17 bases between. The germline CDR1 and CDR2 sequences are KGHSH and LQKENI. TCRdb called the 5' RACE reads again in MiXCR, with one record for every CDR3 protein. Among under 300,000 distinct CDR3 sequences, 16% were seen once, and the ten largest hold 3.5%. About this clonotype: Its antigen remains unidentified.

Sequencing was carried out using PBMCs or a T cell subset sorted from them (not recorded which). This chain connects TRBV18 to TRBJ2-7, with D possibly being TRBD2 (6 bases). This receptor was identified in a man aged 18 to 35 who had mild COVID-19 (a few samples of this study predate the infection). Cell type and time point are not known. This CDR3 is CASSPVSGIGSEQYV. Here the CDR3 DNA reads TGTGCCAGCTCACCAGTCTCAGGGATCGGGAGCGAGCAGTACGTC.